This passage covers 30 T cell receptor beta chains from one sample sequenced in a study of OX40 agonist ivuxolimab in advanced cancers. The assay was immunoSEQ multiplex PCR, and TCRdb's table has in-frame clones only and misses some. Among 65,000 to 95,000 clones listed, over 75% were seen once. The sequences come from CD4+ or CD8+ T cells sorted from blood, collected in a trial of the OX40 agonist ivuxolimab. The receptors were gathered from an adult with an advanced solid tumor such as melanoma, head and neck, liver or kidney cancer.

The gene calls are TRBV6-5 and TRBJ2-7; TRBD1 aligns across 7 bases. Germline-derived CDR1 and CDR2 are MNHEY and SVGAGI. V dropped 2 bases and J dropped 3; count of bases not matched to a gene: 1. The CDR3 covers 13 residues. The CDR3 reads CASSYRDSYEQYF. CDR3 in DNA: TGTGCCAGCAGTTACCGGGACAGCTACGAGCAGTACTTC.

V usage is TRBV5-6 and J usage is TRBJ1-5; D is perhaps TRBD1 (6 bases). The germline gives CDR1 SGHDT, CDR2 YYEEEE. The V gene lost 5 bases and the J gene lost 6 bases, with 18 bases spanning the gap. The CDR3 has 15 amino acids. The CDR3 protein is CASRWSGARSQPQHF. The DNA for the CDR3 is TGTGCCAGCAGATGGTCAGGGGCGAGGAGTCAGCCCCAGCATTTT.

CDR3 sequence reads: CASSSLAYEQYF. Written as DNA, the CDR3 is TGCGCCAGCAGCTCCCTAGCCTACGAGCAGTACTTC. The rearrangement uses TRBV5-1 and TRBJ2-7, with D unclear. The CDR3 runs to 12 residues. Germline values: CDR1 SGHRS, CDR2 YFSETQ. The V end lost 3 bases, the J end lost 2 bases, and 6 bases lay between the germline ends.

The chain links TRBV5-1 to TRBJ1-1; D is perhaps TRBD1 (5 bases). Germline loops: CDR1 SGHRS, CDR2 YFSETQ. The CDR3 totals 16 residues. V lost 2 bases to trimming and J lost 1 base, with 15 bases between them. The CDR3 nucleotides read TGCGCCAGCAGCTTCGCGATAGGGACGGGGAACACTGAAGCTTTCTTT. Encoded protein: CASSFAIGTGNTEAFF.

The chain is built from TRBV30 and TRBJ2-3; 8 bases match TRBD1. The J segment lost 0 bases and the V segment lost 2 bases, leaving 7 bases of the junction unmatched. CDR1 and CDR2 (germline): GTSNPN, SVGIG (reference sequence). The CDR3 totals 16 residues. The CDR3 sequence: CAWSTGQGTSTDTQYF. The CDR3 DNA reads TGTGCCTGGAGTACCGGACAGGGAACTAGCACAGATACGCAGTATTTT.

The genes are TRBV28 and TRBJ2-3; D ambiguous. V was shortened by 7 bases and J by 2 bases, with 10 bases between the two germline ends. This CDR3 has 13 residues. Germline values: CDR1 MDHEN, CDR2 SYDVKM. CDR3 in amino acids: CASNPSPTDTQYF. CDR3 nucleotides: TGTGCCAGCAACCCCTCGCCCACAGATACGCAGTATTTT. The entire variable domain, with the rest obtained from reference TRBV28 and TRBJ2-3, is as follows: DVKVTQSSRYLVKRTGEKVFLECVQDMDHENMFWYRQDPGLGLRLIYFSYDVKMKEKGDIPEGYSVSREKKERFSLILESASTNQTSMYLCASNPSPTDTQYFGPGTRLTVL.

This rearrangement joins TRBV5-1 to TRBJ1-1; maybe TRBD1 (5 bases). Deletions cut 0 bases from V and 1 base from J, with 10 bases between. Germline V lookup: CDR1 SGHRS, CDR2 YFSETQ. This CDR3 is 15 amino acids long. The CDR3 loop reads CASSLDGGPNTEAFF. Written as DNA, the CDR3 is TGCGCCAGCAGCTTGGATGGGGGACCGAACACTGAAGCTTTCTTT.

The rearrangement uses TRBV25-1 and TRBJ1-5, with D tentatively TRBD1 (5 bases). The germline V and J ends were trimmed by 3 bases and 0 bases, with 6 bases remaining between them. The CDR3 loop spans 14 amino acids. CDR1 and CDR2 (germline): MGHDK, SYGVNS. CDR3 coding DNA: TGTGCCAGCAGTGAGGGGGTTAGCAATCAGCCCCAGCATTTT. It encodes CASSEGVSNQPQHF. The full variable domain, completed using reference TRBV25-1 and TRBJ1-5, is EADIYQTPRYLVIGTGKKITLECSQTMGHDKMYWYQQDPGMELHLIHYSYGVNSTEKGDLSSESTVSRIRTEHFPLTLESARPSHTSQYLCASSEGVSNQPQHFGDGTRLSIL.

CDR3 protein: CASSLMGGQGLSYEQYF. The CDR3 nucleotides read TGTGCCAGCAGCTTAATGGGGGGACAGGGATTATCCTACGAGCAGTACTTC. V usage is TRBV7-3 and J usage is TRBJ2-7; TRBD1 aligns across 9 bases. From germline, CDR1 is SGHTA and CDR2 FQGTGA. This CDR3 contains 17 residues. V trimming: 1 base; J trimming: 1 base; junction bases outside the gene matches: 8.

This sequence joins TRBV20-1 and TRBJ1-1; no reliable D call. The CDR3 runs to 10 residues. V was cut by 7 bases and J by 8 bases, with 11 bases left in between. Germline V gene data show CDR1 as DFQATT and CDR2 as SNEGSKA (reference sequence). For the CDR3, the DNA is TGCAGTGTAGGGTCATCCGAAGCTTTCTTT. This codes for CSVGSSEAFF.

V and J are TRBV28 and TRBJ2-7; TRBD2 aligns across 9 bases. Germline V lookup: CDR1 MDHEN, CDR2 SYDVKM. The junction had 14 bases not matched to a gene; V was cut back by 2 bases and J by 6 bases. The CDR3 covers 17 residues. The CDR3, as DNA: TGTGCCAGCAGTTTAAGGTCTGGCGGGAGGGCCCGAGGCGAGCAGTACTTC. Protein sequence: CASSLRSGGRARGEQYF. Full variable domain (rest looked up from reference TRBV28 and TRBJ2-7): DVKVTQSSRYLVKRTGEKVFLECVQDMDHENMFWYRQDPGLGLRLIYFSYDVKMKEKGDIPEGYSVSREKKERFSLILESASTNQTSMYLCASSLRSGGRARGEQYFGPGTRLTVT.

This clone occurred a few times. This chain links TRBV2 with TRBJ2-7, with D unclear. CDR3 length: 12 residues. V was shortened by 9 bases and J by 2 bases, with 11 bases between the two germline ends. Germline CDR1 reads SNHLY; CDR2 reads FYNNEI. The CDR3 loop is CARQGTPYEQYF. CDR3 sequence (DNA): TGTGCCAGACAAGGCACACCCTACGAGCAGTACTTC. Complete variable domain (other parts from reference TRBV2 and TRBJ2-7): EPEVTQTPSHQVTQMGQEVILRCVPISNHLYFYWYRQILGQKVEFLVSFYNNEISEKSEIFDDQFSVERPDGSNFTLKIRSTKLEDSAMYFCARQGTPYEQYFGPGTRLTVT.

The rearrangement joins TRBV5-6 to TRBJ2-3, with 8 bases aligning to TRBD1. Germline trimming cut 4 bases from V and 6 bases from J; bases unmatched to any gene: 10. The CDR3 totals 15 residues. CDR1 SGHDT and CDR2 YYEEEE come from the germline V gene. The CDR3 DNA is TGTGCCAGCAGCAAACGGACAGGGATCTACGATACGCAGTATTTT. Translated: CASSKRTGIYDTQYF.

The chain's CDR3 is CASSLGGGYEQYF. CDR3 coding DNA: TGTGCCAGCAGCTTAGGGGGGGGTTACGAGCAGTACTTC. The chain recombines TRBV11-2 with TRBJ2-7, with 7 bases aligning to TRBD2. In germline, CDR1 is SGHAT, CDR2 FQNNGV. The CDR3 is 13 amino acids. V lost 1 base and J lost 4; bases outside the gene matches: 1.

This sequence joins TRBV2 and TRBJ2-7; 12 positions agree with TRBD2. Germline assignment: CDR1 SNHLY and CDR2 FYNNEI. Trimming at V came to 4 bases and at J to 4 bases, leaving 11 bases not matched to a gene. The CDR3 length is 17 residues. The CDR3 region is CASSVKTSGGRDYEQYF. The CDR3 DNA follows: TGTGCCAGCAGTGTCAAGACTAGCGGGGGAAGGGATTACGAGCAGTACTTC.

The genes are TRBV5-1 and TRBJ1-6; 9 positions agree with TRBD1. This CDR3 is built from 14 residues. From germline, CDR1 is SGHRS and CDR2 YFSETQ. Unmatched junction bases numbered 2, after V lost 4 bases and J lost 6 bases. The CDR3 is CASSRQGGNSPLHF. The CDR3 DNA reads TGCGCCAGCAGCCGACAGGGGGGTAATTCACCCCTCCACTTT.

The genes are TRBV19 and TRBJ2-3; D perhaps matches TRBD1 (6 bases). The CDR3 covers 13 residues. CDR1 LNHDA and CDR2 SQIVND come from the germline V gene (reference sequence). V was trimmed by 5 bases and J by 2 bases, leaving 8 bases between them. In DNA form, the CDR3 reads TGTGCCAGTAGTTGGGGGCACACAGATACGCAGTATTTT. It codes for CASSWGHTDTQYF.

The chain recombines TRBV5-1 with TRBJ1-3, with D uncertain. This CDR3 comprises 16 residues. Trimming stripped 0 bases from V and 0 bases from J, with 10 bases between. Germline lookup yields CDR1 SGHRS and CDR2 YFSETQ. The CDR3 DNA is TGCGCCAGCAGCTTGGGTGGCGCGAGCTCTGGAAACACCATATATTTT. Translated, it gives CASSLGGASSGNTIYF.

CDR3 residues: CASSLDPKTATEAFF. CDR3 DNA sequence: TGTGCCAGCAGCTTAGATCCAAAAACGGCGACTGAAGCTTTCTTT. The rearrangement joins TRBV7-6 to TRBJ1-1; D uncertain. The V gene's germline CDR1 is SGHVS and CDR2 FNYEAQ. The CDR3 totals 15 residues. The germline V and J ends were trimmed by 1 base and 5 bases, with 14 bases remaining between them.

This chain connects TRBV6-1 to TRBJ2-5, with D possibly matching TRBD2 (5 bases). Germline V gene lookup returns CDR1 MNHNS and CDR2 SASEGT. The CDR3 is made up of 15 amino acids. Trimming took off 0 bases at V and 5 bases at J, with 13 bases between the two ends. The CDR3 nucleotides are TGTGCCAGCAGTGAAGCGAGGACGGGAAGGGAGACCCAGTACTTC. Protein product: CASSEARTGRETQYF.

This clone showed up just a few times. The V and J genes are TRBV28 and TRBJ1-4; TRBD1 agrees at 7 bases. Germline V gene sequence: CDR1 MDHEN, CDR2 SYDVKM. The CDR3 length is 14 residues. Germline trimming cut 4 bases from V and 8 bases from J; bases unmatched to any gene: 7. The chain's CDR3 is CASSWWEGAEKLFF. The CDR3 coding sequence is TGTGCCAGCAGTTGGTGGGAGGGGGCGGAAAAACTGTTTTTT.

This chain joins TRBV28 and TRBJ1-2; TRBD1 matches at 7 bases. V lost 6 bases, J lost 4 bases, and 8 bases stayed unmatched. Germline assignment: CDR1 MDHEN and CDR2 SYDVKM. The CDR3 totals 14 residues. CDR3 residues: CASSLGGKGYGYTF. The CDR3 nucleotides read TGTGCCAGCAGCTTAGGGGGCAAGGGCTATGGCTACACCTTC.

The chain uses TRBV5-6 and TRBJ2-7, with TRBD2 matching 11 bases. V was clipped by 5 bases and J by 0 bases; unmatched bases: 1. The CDR3 totals 14 residues. Germline lookup yields CDR1 SGHDT and CDR2 YYEEEE. This CDR3 reads CASRLAGDSYEQYF. CDR3 nucleotide sequence: TGTGCCAGCAGACTAGCGGGGGACTCCTACGAGCAGTACTTC.

The chain combines TRBV11-2 with TRBJ2-1, with TRBD2 as a possible D gene (6 bases). This CDR3 is built from 14 residues. V dropped 5 bases and J dropped 3 bases, with 11 bases sitting between them. Germline CDR1 is SGHAT and CDR2 is FQNNGV. The CDR3 DNA reads as TGTGCCAGCAGCCCGGGAGTTAACTACAATGAGCAGTTCTTC. Its protein product is CASSPGVNYNEQFF.

The chain combines TRBV7-6 with TRBJ1-2; 11 bases line up with TRBD1. J gave up 0 bases and V 1 base, and 4 bases lay outside the gene matches. The CDR3 spans 17 residues. CDR1 and CDR2 (germline): SGHVS, FNYEAQ. CDR3 loop: CASSLGGQGDPNYGYTF. The CDR3, as DNA: TGTGCCAGCAGCTTAGGGGGACAGGGGGATCCTAACTATGGCTACACCTTC. Using reference TRBV7-6 and TRBJ1-2 for the parts outside the CDR3, the full variable domain is GAGVSQSPRYKVTKRGQDVALRCDPISGHVSLYWYRQALGQGPEFLTYFNYEAQQDKSGLPNDRFSAERPEGSISTLTIQRTEQRDSAMYRCASSLGGQGDPNYGYTFGSGTRLTVV.

The chain couples TRBV19 to TRBJ2-1; possible D gene TRBD1, 5 bases. This CDR3 comprises 14 residues. Trimming pared 3 bases from V and 7 bases from J, leaving 13 bases between. Germline V gene data show CDR1 as LNHDA and CDR2 as SQIVND (reference sequence). The CDR3 here is CASSMSQGSNEQFF. Written as DNA, the CDR3 is TGTGCCAGTAGTATGTCGCAGGGTTCGAATGAGCAGTTCTTC.

The rearrangement links TRBV15 to TRBJ1-1; D unclear. The CDR3 consists of 13 residues. Between the trimmed V and J ends, which lost 0 bases and 3 bases, there was a span of 5 bases. Germline lookup yields CDR1 LNHNV and CDR2 YYDKDF (reference sequence). CDR3: CATSRDDDTEAFF. The CDR3 coding sequence is TGTGCCACCAGCAGAGATGATGACACTGAAGCTTTCTTT.

The rearrangement uses TRBV28 and TRBJ1-2; no definite D call. V gave up 2 bases and J gave up 5 bases, with 15 bases separating them. The CDR3 covers 15 residues. Germline CDR1 MDHEN, CDR2 SYDVKM. This CDR3 reads CASSLGRGGLYGYTF. CDR3 nucleotide sequence: TGTGCCAGCAGTTTAGGGCGGGGAGGCCTTTATGGCTACACCTTC.

The chain carries TRBV25-1 and TRBJ2-1, with 7 nucleotides matching TRBD1. The CDR3 consists of 15 residues. Losses at the gene ends were 4 bases for V and 1 base for J; bases not matched to a gene: 4. Germline V gene sequence: CDR1 MGHDK, CDR2 SYGVNS. In DNA, the CDR3 is TGTGCCAGCAGTGGACGGACAGGATCCTACAATGAGCAGTTCTTC. Amino acids: CASSGRTGSYNEQFF.

The chain links TRBV27 to TRBJ2-6; D gene unclear. Germline V gives CDR1 MNHEY, CDR2 SMNVEV (reference sequence). The CDR3 sequence is 17 residues long. V lost 5 bases and J lost 0, with 14 bases in between. The CDR3 sequence: CASSPIGPSSGANVLTF. Here the CDR3 DNA reads TGTGCCAGCAGTCCGATCGGGCCCAGCTCTGGGGCCAACGTCCTGACTTTC.